The sequence of this T cell receptor (beta chain) was determined in a study of blood T cell repertoires in COVID-19. Assay used: immunoSEQ multiplex PCR; TCRdb lists only in-frame clones, some missing. The sample contains a few hundred thousand clones, roughly 88% of which appear only once. The CDR3 contains 13 residues. Germline values: CDR1 MNHEY, CDR2 SMNVEV (reference sequence). After removal of 1 base from V and 7 bases from J, the junction contained 1 base not matched to a gene. The chain couples TRBV27 to TRBJ2-1, with TRBD2 matching 7 bases. The material sequenced was peripheral blood. This receptor was obtained from a woman between 50 and 59 years old with COVID-19, enrolled during active disease. The CDR3 DNA reads TGTGCCAGCAGTTTATGGGAGGGGAATGAGCAGTTCTTC. Its translation is CASSLWEGNEQFF.